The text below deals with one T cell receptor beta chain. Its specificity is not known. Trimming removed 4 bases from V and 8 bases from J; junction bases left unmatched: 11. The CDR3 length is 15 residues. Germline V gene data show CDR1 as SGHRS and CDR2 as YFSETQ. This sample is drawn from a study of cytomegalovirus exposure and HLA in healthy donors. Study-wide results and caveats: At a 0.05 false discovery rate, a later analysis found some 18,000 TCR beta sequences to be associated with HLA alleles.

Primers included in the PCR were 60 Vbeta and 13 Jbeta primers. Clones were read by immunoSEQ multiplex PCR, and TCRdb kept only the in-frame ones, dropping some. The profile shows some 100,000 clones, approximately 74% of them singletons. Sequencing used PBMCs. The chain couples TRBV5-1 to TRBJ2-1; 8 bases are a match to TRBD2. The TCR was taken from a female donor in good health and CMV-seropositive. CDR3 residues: CASSPSRGVLDEQFF. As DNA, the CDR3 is TGCGCCAGCAGCCCCTCGCGGGGGGTACTGGATGAGCAGTTCTTC.